This TCR beta chain was sequenced in a study of blood T cell repertoires in COVID-19 (dated by TCRdb to the early 2020s). Describing the broader study: Collaborator samples came from the United States, Italy and Spain and covered acute and convalescent phases of COVID-19. Samples were obtained from the ongoing ImmuneRACE study (first 160 participants) and from about 1,300 subjects provided by 6 global collaborators. The prospective study material was composed of cDNA or gDNA derived from T cells, B-cell-depleted T cells, or PBMCs. The sample metadata nearly always contained a de-identified subject ID, COVID-19 status, age in years and sex. Where available, HLA class I and class II types were obtained from metadata supplied by the sample provider rather than from assay-based typing. The repertoires were made available in a free public database intended to serve as a resource for research on the immune response to SARS-CoV-2. Subjects who had been exposed to COVID-19, were actively infected with it, or had recovered from it provided the deeply sampled blood TCRbeta repertoires that made up the dataset.

TCRbeta CDR3 regions were amplified from genomic DNA by means of the immunoSEQ Assay, a bias-controlled multiplex PCR. In the source study's methods: The number of nucleated cells in each sample was estimated from the amplification of reference gene primers within the assay. To quantify the absolute abundance of each unique TCRbeta CDR3 rearrangement, sequence reads were collapsed and filtered. For each sample, productive Simpson clonality was calculated as the square root of Simpson's diversity index over productive rearrangements. This immuneACCESS table, as held by TCRdb, lists in-frame sequences with V and J called but not all clones. Of the missing ones, under half trace to an unresolved V gene in checked studies; the others have no known cause. V, J and clone size are taken as reported in that table, and D and trimming were inferred from the DNA itself. The sample yields approximately 250,000 clones; approximately 90% were counted once. The ten most abundant clones make up approximately 2.7% of the sample.

Summary of the overall study and its limitations: How much clinical and demographic metadata was included differed by source and by participant, and the metadata was provided uncurated.

Participants in the prospective study were enrolled through a virtual design, were aged 18 to 89 years, and lived in roughly 24 United States geographic areas. To assign participants to cohorts, the prospective study relied on clinical history that participants themselves reported in a screening survey and a study questionnaire. Exposed participants had been in contact with someone with a PCR-confirmed or clinician-diagnosed COVID-19 case within 2 weeks of study entry. Each participant in the prospective study had whole blood, serum and a nasopharyngeal or oropharyngeal swab collected by mobile phlebotomists. Over an approximately 2-month period, participants in the prospective study had the option of providing additional blood draws and questionnaires. Blood samples from the prospective study were shipped frozen or at room temperature prior to DNA extraction. In the case of this clone: The target of this receptor is not known. Base qualities are missing; no much larger clone stands one base away.

The sample was PBMCs or T cells enriched from blood (not recorded which). This TCR was sampled from a man aged 40-55 years who had been exposed to COVID-19.

The CDR3 here reads CASSLGIGDLKGYTF. The nucleotides are TGCGCCAGCAGCTTGGGAATAGGAGACCTAAAGGGCTACACCTTC. The rearranged segments are TRBV5-1 and TRBJ1-2; the D gene identity is not certain. For CDR1 and CDR2, the germline V gene lists SGHRS and YFSETQ. The CDR3 starts with the cysteine, ends with the phenylalanine, and has 15 residues. The sequence is cut down to CDR3 DNA, 45 bases in frame from base 1. Cut back by 0 bases and 8 bases, the V and J ends lie 17 bases apart.